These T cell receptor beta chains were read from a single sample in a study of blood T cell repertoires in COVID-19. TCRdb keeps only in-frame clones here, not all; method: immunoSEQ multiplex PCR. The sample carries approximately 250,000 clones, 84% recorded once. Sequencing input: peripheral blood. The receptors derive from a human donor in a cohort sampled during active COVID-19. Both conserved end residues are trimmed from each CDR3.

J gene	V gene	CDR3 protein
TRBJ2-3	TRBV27	ASIGTAHTDTQY
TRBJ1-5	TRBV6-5	ASSPMDRGRQPQH
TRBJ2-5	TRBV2	ASRSPPGQREETQY
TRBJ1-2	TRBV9	ASSSGDRGSGYT
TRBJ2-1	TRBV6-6	ASSYQQTSYNEQF
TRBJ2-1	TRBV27	ASSDLAGGGGEQF
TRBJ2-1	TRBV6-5	ASTSRDSKYNEQF
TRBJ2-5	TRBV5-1	ASSPGTAQETQY
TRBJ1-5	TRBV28	ASSPWGGRFYQPQH
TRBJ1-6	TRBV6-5	ASSEGQNNSPLH
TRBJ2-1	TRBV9	ASSVVGGNNEQF
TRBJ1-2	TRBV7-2	ASSPSAQIASYT
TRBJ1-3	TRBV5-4	ASSLDASSGNTIY
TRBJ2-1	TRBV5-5	ASIRLALTRSYNEQF
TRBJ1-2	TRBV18	ASSSEQGARGYT
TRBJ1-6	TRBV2	ASSEEVSDSPLH
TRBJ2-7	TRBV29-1	SVVVRQGIYEQY
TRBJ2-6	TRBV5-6	ASSFPGSGANVLT
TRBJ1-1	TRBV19	ATSTGVRTEAF
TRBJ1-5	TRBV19	ASQRGRGQPQH